The 27 T cell receptor beta chains reported below all come from one sample, sequenced in a study of blood T cell repertoires in COVID-19. Clones were read by immunoSEQ multiplex PCR, and TCRdb kept only the in-frame ones, dropping some. The data contain 25,000 to 30,000 clones, approximately 75% of them singletons. The sample was peripheral blood. The receptor source for this set is a boy aged 2 to 10 with active or convalescent COVID-19.

This sequence joins TRBV6-5 and TRBJ2-3; D uncertain. Germline V lookup: CDR1 MNHEY, CDR2 SVGAGI. CDR3 size: 13 residues. V gave up 8 bases and J gave up 1 base, with 10 bases separating them. CDR3 DNA: TGTGCCAGCCAGACTCCAGGCACAGATACGCAGTATTTT. It specifies CASQTPGTDTQYF.

V and J are TRBV18 and TRBJ2-5; D possibly corresponds to TRBD2 (5 bases). The germline CDR1 and CDR2 sequences are KGHSH and LQKENI. The CDR3 covers 16 residues. The V end was cut by 3 bases, the J end by 4 bases, with 18 bases between. The CDR3: CASSPLAGEWGETQYF. CDR3 DNA sequence: TGTGCCAGCTCACCCCTCGCGGGCGAGTGGGGAGAGACCCAGTACTTC.

Relative to its sample, this clone is medium-sized. V is TRBV7-9 and J is TRBJ2-2; weak D call: TRBD2 (5 bases). Germline assignment: CDR1 SEHNR and CDR2 FQNEAQ (reference sequence). The V end lost 1 base, the J end lost 5 bases, and 11 bases lay between the germline ends. This CDR3 spans 15 amino acids. The CDR3 DNA follows: TGTGCCAGCAGCTTAGTTGGAGAGGGAACCGGGGAGCTGTTTTTT. Its protein is CASSLVGEGTGELFF.

V is TRBV7-2 and J is TRBJ1-2; TRBD1 agrees at 7 bases. This CDR3 contains 15 residues. Germline trimming cut 5 bases from V and 4 bases from J; bases unmatched to any gene: 10. Germline CDR1 is SGHTA and CDR2 is FQGNSA. The CDR3 loop is CASSLRQGLGYGYTF. The CDR3 DNA reads TGTGCCAGCAGCCTCCGACAGGGCCTGGGCTATGGCTACACCTTC.

The chain combines TRBV10-3 with TRBJ2-7; TRBD1 agrees at 10 bases. Germline V gene data show CDR1 as ENHRY and CDR2 as SYGVKD. The V and J ends lost 6 bases and 6 bases, in that order; junction bases with no gene match: 5. The CDR3 totals 13 residues. CDR3 bases: TGTGCCATCAGGAGGACAGGGGGACGCGAGCAGTACTTC. This translates into CAIRRTGGREQYF.

The chain is built from TRBV19 and TRBJ2-3, with unresolved D. Germline V gene sequence: CDR1 LNHDA, CDR2 SQIVND (reference sequence). There are 13 residues in the CDR3. Trimming took off 7 bases at V and 1 base at J, with 9 bases between the two ends. The chain's CDR3 is CASKTVGTDTQYF. CDR3 bases: TGTGCCAGTAAAACAGTAGGCACAGATACGCAGTATTTT.

The chain carries TRBV7-8 and TRBJ2-5; the D gene is possibly TRBD2 (5 bases). The germline gives CDR1 SGHVS, CDR2 FQNEAQ. Trimming took off 5 bases at V and 1 base at J, with 11 bases between the two ends. The CDR3 consists of 14 residues. CDR3 protein: CASSGGGLQETQYF. CDR3 in DNA: TGTGCCAGCAGCGGAGGTGGACTCCAAGAGACCCAGTACTTC.

V and J are TRBV28 and TRBJ1-5; TRBD1 is a possible D gene (6 bases). V lost 8 bases, J lost 6 bases, and 20 bases lay in between. The length of the CDR3 is 15 residues. Looked up from germline, CDR1 is MDHEN and CDR2 is SYDVKM. CDR3 DNA sequence: TGTGCCAGCGTTCCCAGCCCCGGGACAAGTCAGCCCCAGCATTTT. Translating it yields CASVPSPGTSQPQHF.

The CDR3 bases are TGTGCCAGCAGTTACTCTAGCGGGACGGCCGGTAATGAGCAGTTCTTC. Its protein product is CASSYSSGTAGNEQFF. The chain recombines TRBV6-2 or TRBV6-3 with TRBJ2-1; TRBD2 matches at 8 bases. CDR1 MNHEY and CDR2 SVGEGT come from the germline V gene. V was clipped by 0 bases and J by 7 bases; unmatched bases: 8. The CDR3 contains 16 residues.

This clone was seen a single time. The gene calls are TRBV30 and TRBJ1-4; D not resolved. CDR1 is GTSNPN and CDR2 is SVGIG in the germline V gene (reference sequence). The length of the CDR3 is 14 residues. The V gene lost 1 base and the J gene lost 8 bases, with 14 bases spanning the gap. The chain's CDR3 is CAWSAVLAGEKLFF. In nucleotides, the CDR3 is TGTGCCTGGAGTGCAGTCCTTGCCGGGGAAAAACTGTTTTTT.

The chain combines TRBV28 with TRBJ1-5, with 7 bases that match TRBD1. The V and J ends lost 5 bases and 7 bases, in that order; junction bases with no gene match: 23. The germline gives CDR1 MDHEN, CDR2 SYDVKM. This CDR3 spans 19 amino acids. In DNA, the CDR3 is TGTGCCAGCAGTGACTATCTACTGCGACAGGGATTTTTTGGGCAGCCCCAGCATTTT. Its translation: CASSDYLLRQGFFGQPQHF.

This clone has a single count. J is TRBJ2-2 and V is TRBV20-1; D might be TRBD2 (6 bases). Germline V gene data show CDR1 as DFQATT and CDR2 as SNEGSKA (reference sequence). The CDR3 sequence is 11 residues long. V lost 5 bases, J lost 7 bases, and 8 bases lay in between. In DNA form, the CDR3 reads TGCAGTGCTCGCGGGGTCGGGGAGCTGTTTTTT. It is translated as CSARGVGELFF.

This chain links TRBV5-8 with TRBJ2-4, with 7 bases identical to TRBD1. The CDR3 loop spans 15 amino acids. Germline values: CDR1 SGHTS, CDR2 YDEGEE. V shed 4 bases, J shed 2 bases, and the junction held 6 bases outside the gene matches. The CDR3 DNA is TGTGCCAGCAGCCAGTTGACAGGGCCCAAAAACATTCAGTACTTC. It translates to CASSQLTGPKNIQYF.

The chain uses TRBV6-6 and TRBJ1-2, with TRBD1 identical over 8 bases. CDR1 MNHNY and CDR2 SVGAGI come from the germline V gene (reference sequence). V was pared by 5 bases and J by 3 bases, with 5 bases of the junction left unmatched. This CDR3 region has 14 residues. CDR3 coding DNA: TGTGCCAGCAGTCCGCCGACAGGGGACTATGGCTACACCTTC. It specifies CASSPPTGDYGYTF.

The chain uses TRBV27 and TRBJ1-2, with a weak D call TRBD1 (6 bases). Germline CDR1 and CDR2: MNHEY and SMNVEV (reference sequence). This CDR3 is 15 amino acids long. The V gene lost 6 bases and the J gene lost 5 bases, with 19 bases spanning the gap. The chain's CDR3 is CASSATFTGPYGYTF. The CDR3 DNA follows: TGTGCCAGCAGCGCCACATTTACAGGGCCTTATGGCTACACCTTC.

V usage is TRBV28 and J usage is TRBJ2-7; maybe TRBD1 (5 bases). Germline V gene lookup returns CDR1 MDHEN and CDR2 SYDVKM. V lost 6 bases and J lost 6, with 21 bases in between. This CDR3 is 15 amino acids long. DNA for the CDR3: TGTGCCAGCAGCCTGGACATGGGCCCAAGTCGCGAGCAGTACTTC. Translated: CASSLDMGPSREQYF.

This clone has more than one count but fewer than ten. J is TRBJ1-3 and V is TRBV28; no clear D gene. Trimming stripped 7 bases from V and 0 bases from J, with 10 bases between. The germline CDR1 and CDR2 sequences are MDHEN and SYDVKM. The CDR3 totals 14 residues. The CDR3 is CASILSLSGNTIYF. The DNA for the CDR3 is TGTGCCAGCATCCTATCCCTCTCTGGAAACACCATATATTTT.

The V gene is TRBV27, the J gene TRBJ2-1; 11 bases line up with TRBD2. CDR3 length equals 14 residues. Per the germline V gene, CDR1 is MNHEY and CDR2 is SMNVEV (reference sequence). J lost 6 bases, V lost 6 bases, and 4 bases had no gene match. This chain's CDR3 is CASRRLAGTNEQFF. CDR3 nucleotide sequence: TGTGCCAGCAGACGACTAGCGGGGACCAATGAGCAGTTCTTC.

The rearrangement uses TRBV9 and TRBJ1-1; TRBD1 agrees at 10 bases. Per germline, CDR1 SGDLS and CDR2 YYNGEE. The CDR3 has 14 amino acids. V lost 3 bases to trimming and J lost 5 bases; unmatched junction nucleotides: 4. The CDR3, as DNA: TGTGCCAGCAGCGCTTGGACAGGGGGAACTGAAGCTTTCTTT. Translating it yields CASSAWTGGTEAFF.

The CDR3 DNA reads as TGTGCCGCCGCGCGACAGTCAACTAATGAAAAACTGTTTTTT. Its translation: CAAARQSTNEKLFF. The rearrangement joins TRBV19 to TRBJ1-4, with D possibly being TRBD1 (5 bases). V was clipped by 11 bases and J by 0 bases, with 13 bases between them. The germline gives CDR1 LNHDA, CDR2 SQIVND (reference sequence). This CDR3 spans 14 amino acids.

This chain uses TRBV7-2 with TRBJ1-1, with TRBD1 identical over 7 bases. The CDR3 contains 15 residues. Germline CDR1 SGHTA, CDR2 FQGNSA. J was trimmed by 3 bases and V by 2 bases; bases with no gene match: 6. The CDR3: CASSLQGQVYTEAFF. CDR3 bases: TGTGCCAGCAGCTTACAAGGACAGGTGTACACTGAAGCTTTCTTT. The variable domain in full, with the rest retrieved from reference TRBV7-2 and TRBJ1-1, is GAGVSQSPSNKVTEKGKDVELRCDPISGHTALYWYRQSLGQGLEFLIYFQGNSAPDKSGLPSDRFSAERTGGSVSTLTIQRTQQEDSAVYLCASSLQGQVYTEAFFGQGTRLTVV.

The chain combines TRBV27 with TRBJ2-2, with 7 bases matching TRBD2. The ends lost 0 bases at V and 5 bases at J; junction bases unmatched: 9. This CDR3 region has 17 residues. Germline CDR1 MNHEY, CDR2 SMNVEV (reference sequence). CDR3 coding DNA: TGTGCCAGCAGTTTATCTTGGACTAGTACTTATACCGGGGAGCTGTTTTTT. Residues: CASSLSWTSTYTGELFF.

Points on this clone: The junction does not match germline at one end; this may be a read error. This chain connects TRBV24-1 to TRBJ1-5, with D possibly matching TRBD1 (5 bases). This CDR3 contains 16 residues. Germline-derived CDR1 and CDR2 are KGHDR and SFDVKD. The DNA of the CDR3 is TGTGCCACCAGTGTTTTGAGGACAAATAGCAATCAGCCCCAGCATTTT. It encodes CATSVLRTNSNQPQHF.

The V gene is TRBV5-4, the J gene TRBJ1-1; possible D gene TRBD1, 5 bases. The CDR3 has 14 residues. Germline CDR1 and CDR2: SGHNT and YYREEE (reference sequence). The V gene lost 4 bases and the J gene lost 4 bases, with 14 bases spanning the gap. The CDR3 reads CASSPDKQVTEAFF. The CDR3 region has the DNA TGTGCCAGCAGCCCGGACAAGCAGGTCACTGAAGCTTTCTTT.

The V gene is TRBV27, the J gene TRBJ2-2, with 8 nucleotides matching TRBD2. Germline-derived CDR1 and CDR2 are MNHEY and SMNVEV (reference sequence). Trimming at V came to 8 bases and at J to 0 bases, leaving 5 bases not matched to a gene. The CDR3 has 15 amino acids. The CDR3 sequence is CASSREATNTGELFF. The CDR3 DNA follows: TGTGCCAGCTCGCGGGAGGCTACGAACACCGGGGAGCTGTTTTTT.

The rearrangement joins TRBV2 to TRBJ2-2, with 8 bases identical to TRBD2. The CDR3 sequence is 17 residues long. Germline CDR1 is SNHLY and CDR2 is FYNNEI. V was clipped by 4 bases and J by 1 base; unmatched bases: 8. The CDR3 loop is CASSAVWTSRNTGELFF. The CDR3 DNA is TGTGCCAGCAGTGCGGTCTGGACTAGCAGGAACACCGGGGAGCTGTTTTTT. The full variable domain, with the rest looked up from reference TRBV2 and TRBJ2-2, is EPEVTQTPSHQVTQMGQEVILRCVPISNHLYFYWYRQILGQKVEFLVSFYNNEISEKSEIFDDQFSVERPDGSNFTLKIRSTKLEDSAMYFCASSAVWTSRNTGELFFGEGSRLTVL.

Only a few counts were recorded for this clone. The chain has TRBV6-6 and TRBJ2-4; a possible D gene is TRBD1 (6 bases). Trimming removed 10 bases at V and 5 bases at J, with 9 bases between. Looked up from germline, CDR1 is MNHNY and CDR2 is SVGAGI (reference sequence). This CDR3 is built from 11 residues. CDR3 sequence: CATHRENIQYF. The CDR3 DNA reads as TGTGCCACCCACAGGGAAAACATTCAGTACTTC.